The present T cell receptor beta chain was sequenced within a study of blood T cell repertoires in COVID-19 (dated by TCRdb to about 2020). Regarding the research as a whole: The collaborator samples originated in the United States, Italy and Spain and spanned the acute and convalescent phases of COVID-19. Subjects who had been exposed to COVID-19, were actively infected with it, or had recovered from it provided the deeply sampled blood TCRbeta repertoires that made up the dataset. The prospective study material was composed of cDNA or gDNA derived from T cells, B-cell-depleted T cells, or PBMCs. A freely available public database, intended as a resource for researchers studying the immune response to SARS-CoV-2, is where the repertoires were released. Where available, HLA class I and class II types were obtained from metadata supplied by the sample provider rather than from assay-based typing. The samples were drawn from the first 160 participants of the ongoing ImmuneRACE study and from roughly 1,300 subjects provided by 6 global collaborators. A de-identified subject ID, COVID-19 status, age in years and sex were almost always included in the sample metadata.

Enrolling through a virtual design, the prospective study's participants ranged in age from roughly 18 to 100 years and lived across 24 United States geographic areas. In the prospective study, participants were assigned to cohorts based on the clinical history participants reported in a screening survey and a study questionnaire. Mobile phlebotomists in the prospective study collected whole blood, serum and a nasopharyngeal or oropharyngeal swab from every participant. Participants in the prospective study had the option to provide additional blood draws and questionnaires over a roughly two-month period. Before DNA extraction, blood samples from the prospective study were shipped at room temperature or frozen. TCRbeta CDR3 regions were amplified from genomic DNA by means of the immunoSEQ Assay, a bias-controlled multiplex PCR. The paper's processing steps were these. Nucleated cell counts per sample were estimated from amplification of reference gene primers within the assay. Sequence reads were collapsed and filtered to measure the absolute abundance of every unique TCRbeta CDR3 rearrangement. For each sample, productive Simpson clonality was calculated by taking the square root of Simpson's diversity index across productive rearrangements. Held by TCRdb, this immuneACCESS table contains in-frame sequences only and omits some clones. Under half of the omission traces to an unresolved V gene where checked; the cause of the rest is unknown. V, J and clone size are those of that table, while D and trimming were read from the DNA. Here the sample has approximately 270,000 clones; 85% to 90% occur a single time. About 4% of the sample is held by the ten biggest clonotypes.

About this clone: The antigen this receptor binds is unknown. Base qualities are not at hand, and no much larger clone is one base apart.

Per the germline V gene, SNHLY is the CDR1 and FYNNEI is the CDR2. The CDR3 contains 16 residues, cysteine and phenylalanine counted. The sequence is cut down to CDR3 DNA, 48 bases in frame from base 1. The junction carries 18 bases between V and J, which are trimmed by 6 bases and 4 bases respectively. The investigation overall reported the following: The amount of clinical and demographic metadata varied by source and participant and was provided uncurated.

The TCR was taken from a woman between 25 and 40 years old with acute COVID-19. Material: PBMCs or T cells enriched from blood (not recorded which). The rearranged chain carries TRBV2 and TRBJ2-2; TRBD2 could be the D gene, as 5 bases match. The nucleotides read TGTGCCAGCAGCCACGGTGGGTGGGAGCCCACCGGGGAGCTGTTTTTT. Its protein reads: CASSHGGWEPTGELFF. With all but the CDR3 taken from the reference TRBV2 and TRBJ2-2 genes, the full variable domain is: EPEVTQTPSHQVTQMGQEVILRCVPISNHLYFYWYRQILGQKVEFLVSFYNNEISEKSEIFDDQFSVERPDGSNFTLKIRSTKLEDSAMYFCASSHGGWEPTGELFFGEGSRLTVL.